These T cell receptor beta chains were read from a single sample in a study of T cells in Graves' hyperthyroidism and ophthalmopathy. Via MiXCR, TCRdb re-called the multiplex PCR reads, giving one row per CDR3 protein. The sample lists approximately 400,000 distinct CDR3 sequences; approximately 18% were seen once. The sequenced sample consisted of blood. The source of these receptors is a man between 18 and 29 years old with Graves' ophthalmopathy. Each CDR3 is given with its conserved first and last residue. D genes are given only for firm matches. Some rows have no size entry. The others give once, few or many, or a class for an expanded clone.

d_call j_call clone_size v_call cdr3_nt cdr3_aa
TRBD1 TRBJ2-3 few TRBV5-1 TGCGCCAGCAGCTTGGCCGGGACAGGGGGCGCAGATACGCAGTATTTT CASSLAGTGGADTQYF
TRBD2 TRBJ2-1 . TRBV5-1 TGCGCCAGCAGCCGGGGGACTCTAGCGGGGACCTACAATGAGCAGTTCTTC CASSRGTLAGTYNEQFF
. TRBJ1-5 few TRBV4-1 TGCGCCAGCAGCCAAGACAGGTCACGGCAGCCCCAGCATTTT CASSQDRSRQPQHF
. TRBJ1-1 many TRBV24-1 TGTGCCACCAGTGGGGGGCGGAACACTGAAGCTTTCTTT CATSGGRNTEAFF
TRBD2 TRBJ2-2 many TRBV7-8 TGTGCCAGCAGCTTAGGGACTAGCGGGGGGGCGAACACCGGGGAGCTGTTTTTT CASSLGTSGGANTGELFF
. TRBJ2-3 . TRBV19 TGTGCCAGTAGATCCTTCACAGATACGCAGTATTTT CASRSFTDTQYF
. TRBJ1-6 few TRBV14 TGTGCCAGCAGCCAAAGATATCTTCACTATAATTCACCCCTCCACTTT CASSQRYLHYNSPLHF
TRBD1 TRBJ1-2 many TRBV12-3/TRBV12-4 TGTGCCAGCAGAGGACAGGGGGCCCAAATGCGTGGCTACACCTTC CASRGQGAQMRGYTF
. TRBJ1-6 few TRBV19 TGTGCCAGTAGTATCGGAGGCGCCGTCGGGACACCCCTCCACTTT CASSIGGAVGTPLHF
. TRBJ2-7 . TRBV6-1 TGTGCCACCGCGGTAGTGGGGGGTTACGAGCAGTACTTC CATAVVGGYEQYF
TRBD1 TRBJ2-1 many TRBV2 TGTGCCAGCAGTGTGGACAGGGGCCGAACGGGCGATGAGCAGTTCTTC CASSVDRGRTGDEQFF
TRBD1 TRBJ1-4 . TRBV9 TGTGCCAGCAGCCCACGGACAGGGGGCGAAAAACTGTTTTTT CASSPRTGGEKLFF
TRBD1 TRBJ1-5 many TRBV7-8 TGTGCCAGCAGCTTATACAGGGGTCTGGGGAATCAGCCCCAGCATTTT CASSLYRGLGNQPQHF
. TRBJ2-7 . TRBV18 TGTGCCAGCTCACCACCAGGGGGGGCAGGGGACGAGCAGTACTTC CASSPPGGAGDEQYF
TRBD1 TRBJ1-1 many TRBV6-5 TGTGCCAGCAGTTACTCGACAGGGCGGGGGGGGAACACTGAAGCTTTCTTT CASSYSTGRGGNTEAFF
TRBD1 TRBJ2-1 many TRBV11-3 TGTGCCAGCAGCGAACCGGGACAGGGACATGAGCAGTTCTTC CASSEPGQGHEQFF
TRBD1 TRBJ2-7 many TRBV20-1 TGCAGTGCAAGGACAGGGAATTACGAGCAGTACTTC CSARTGNYEQYF
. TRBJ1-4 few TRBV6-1 TGTGCCAGCAGGAGGGACTTTGCAACTAATGAAAAACTGTTTTTT CASRRDFATNEKLFF
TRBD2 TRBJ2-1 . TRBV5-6 TGTGCCAGCAGCTTGAGCGGGGGGGTTAGCTCCTACAATGAGCAGTTCTTC CASSLSGGVSSYNEQFF
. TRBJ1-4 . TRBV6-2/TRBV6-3 TGTGCCAGCAGCCCAGGGGACGAAAAACTGTTTTTT CASSPGDEKLFF
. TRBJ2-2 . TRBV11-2 TGTGCCAGCAGCTTAGTTCCCCCCGGGGAGCTGTTTTTT CASSLVPPGELFF
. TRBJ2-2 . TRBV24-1 TGTGCCACCAGTGATTTGACAGATACCGGGGAGCTGTTTTTT CATSDLTDTGELFF
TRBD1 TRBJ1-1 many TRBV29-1 TGCAGCGTGCCCGGGACAGGGGCTGAAGCTTTCTTT CSVPGTGAEAFF
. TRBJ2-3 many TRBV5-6 TGTGCCAGCAGCTTTTTGAGGGTCACAGATACGCAGTATTTT CASSFLRVTDTQYF
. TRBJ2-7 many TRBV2 TGTGCCAGCGGGCCCAGAATGGAGGGGGCTTACGAGCAGTACTTC CASGPRMEGAYEQYF
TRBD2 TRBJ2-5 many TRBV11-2 TGTGCCAGCAGTCTAGGACTAGCGGGGTTGGAGACCCAGTACTTC CASSLGLAGLETQYF
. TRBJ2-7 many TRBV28 TGTGCCAGCAGTTTCGGAGCCTACGAGCAGTACTTC CASSFGAYEQYF
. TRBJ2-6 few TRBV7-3 TGTGCCAGTGGCGGCCTAATCTCTGGGGCCAACGTCCTGACTTTC CASGGLISGANVLTF
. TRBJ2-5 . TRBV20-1 TGCAGTGCGCAGGGGGGAGCGGGGACCCGAAAAGAGACCCAGTACTTC CSAQGGAGTRKETQYF
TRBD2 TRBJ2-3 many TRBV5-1 TGCGCCAGCAGCTTGGCTCTAGCGGGGGGGGCAAAGACAGATACGCAGTATTTT CASSLALAGGAKTDTQYF
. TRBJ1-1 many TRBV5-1 TGCGCCAGCAAGGGGGGCGAGGCTACTGAAGCTTTCTTT CASKGGEATEAFF
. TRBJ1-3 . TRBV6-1 TGTGCCAGCAGCTCGAGTTCAAATGGGTTCTCCCGCTCTGGAAACACCATATATTTT CASSSSSNGFSRSGNTIYF
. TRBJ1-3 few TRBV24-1 TGTGCCACCAGTGACCGTGCCCCAGGGAACCCTGGAAACACCATATATTTT CATSDRAPGNPGNTIYF
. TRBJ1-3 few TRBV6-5 TGTGCCAGCAGTTATAATCGCGGCTCTGGAAACACCATATATTTT CASSYNRGSGNTIYF
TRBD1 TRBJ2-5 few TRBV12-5 TGTGCTAGTGGTTTGGGCGGACAGGGGCTAGAGACCCAGTACTTC CASGLGGQGLETQYF
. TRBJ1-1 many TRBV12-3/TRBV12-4 TGTGCCAGCAGAGGAACCGGGACACCTGGGGCTGAAGCTTTCTTT CASRGTGTPGAEAFF
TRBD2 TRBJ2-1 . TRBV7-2 TGTGCCAGCAGCCATCCTAGCGGGGGGGCCCTTTTTAGCTCCTACAATGAGCAGTTCTTC CASSHPSGGALFSSYNEQFF
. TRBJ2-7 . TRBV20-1 TGCAGTGCCCCGGGGGGCGGGCCCTACGAGCAGTACTTC CSAPGGGPYEQYF